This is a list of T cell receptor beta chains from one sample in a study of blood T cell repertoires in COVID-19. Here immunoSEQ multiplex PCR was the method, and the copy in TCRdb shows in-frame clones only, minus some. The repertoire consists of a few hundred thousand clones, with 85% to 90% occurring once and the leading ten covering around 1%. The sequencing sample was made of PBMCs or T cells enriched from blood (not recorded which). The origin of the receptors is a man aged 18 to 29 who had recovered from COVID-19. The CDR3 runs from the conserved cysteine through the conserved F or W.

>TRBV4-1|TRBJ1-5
CASSQGGTGFQPQHF
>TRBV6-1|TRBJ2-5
CASSDFPASGTRRETQYF
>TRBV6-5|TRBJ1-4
CASSQTGTRGEKLFF
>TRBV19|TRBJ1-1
CASRPAQGANTEAFF
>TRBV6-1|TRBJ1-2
CASSERVTLISGYTF
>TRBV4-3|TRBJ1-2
CASSQDHGGRVGYTF
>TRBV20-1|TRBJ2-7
CSASAGRFPYEQYF
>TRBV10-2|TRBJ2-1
CASKRLAGEGNEQFF
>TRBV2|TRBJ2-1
CASSLGLAGVSEQFF
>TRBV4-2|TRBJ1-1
CASTSRTRAMNTEAFF